Below, 27 T cell receptor beta chains from the same sample are listed, as sequenced in a study of blood T cell repertoires in COVID-19. TCRdb's table, derived via immunoSEQ multiplex PCR, lists solely in-frame clones and lacks some. The table includes approximately 90,000 clones, roughly 82% detected once. Sequenced: peripheral blood. These receptors were taken from a man aged 60 to 69 with acute or convalescent COVID-19.

J is TRBJ1-5 and V is TRBV7-2; D may be TRBD1 (5 bases). Trimming left V 1 base short and J 4 bases short, with 5 bases between. Germline assignment: CDR1 SGHTA and CDR2 FQGNSA. The CDR3 spans 13 residues. CDR3 amino acids: CASSLGQNQPQHF. The CDR3 region has the DNA TGTGCCAGCAGCTTAGGACAGAATCAGCCCCAGCATTTT.

The chain carries TRBV7-9 and TRBJ2-3; weak D call: TRBD1 (5 bases). Germline CDR1 SEHNR, CDR2 FQNEAQ (reference sequence). The CDR3 covers 16 residues. With 5 bases removed from V and 0 bases from J, the gap between germline ends came to 15 bases. The CDR3 reads CASSRMDIPSTDTQYF. DNA of the CDR3: TGTGCCAGCAGCCGAATGGACATTCCTAGCACAGATACGCAGTATTTT.

The chain recombines TRBV10-3 with TRBJ1-1; TRBD1 agrees at 7 bases. With V trimmed by 4 bases and J by 2 bases, 1 base remained unmatched. The CDR3 consists of 13 residues. CDR1 is ENHRY, CDR2 SYGVKD, per germline. The CDR3 sequence is CAISGQGNTEAFF. CDR3 bases: TGTGCCATCAGTGGACAGGGAAACACTGAAGCTTTCTTT.

The rearrangement uses TRBV9 and TRBJ2-2; weak D call: TRBD1 (7 bases). Germline CDR1 and CDR2: SGDLS and YYNGEE. This CDR3 spans 18 amino acids. Trimming cost V 0 bases and J 4 bases, with 19 bases left between them. The CDR3 sequence: CASSVGPGGTALTGELFF. The CDR3 nucleotides read TGTGCCAGCAGCGTAGGACCCGGAGGGACAGCCCTCACCGGGGAGCTGTTTTTT.

The chain's CDR3 is CASSLLGQGYTGELFF. In nucleotides, the CDR3 is TGTGCCAGCAGCTTATTGGGACAGGGGTATACCGGGGAGCTGTTTTTT. The gene calls are TRBV7-2 and TRBJ2-2; 10 bases fit TRBD1. V was clipped by 2 bases and J by 5 bases; unmatched bases: 5. The CDR3 consists of 16 residues. The germline V gene encodes CDR1 SGHTA and CDR2 FQGNSA.

The chain uses TRBV3-1 (or the pseudogene TRBV3-2) and TRBJ2-1; 7 nucleotides line up with TRBD2. Germline V gene sequence: CDR1 LGHDT, CDR2 YNNKEL (reference sequence). The length of the CDR3 is 16 residues. V lost 0 bases and J lost 9; bases outside the gene matches: 11. CDR3 in DNA: TGTGCCAGCAGCCAAGATTTCCGGGCGGGGGTGAGTGAGCAGTTCTTC. It codes for CASSQDFRAGVSEQFF.

The chain has TRBV19 and TRBJ1-2, with a weak D call TRBD1 (6 bases). Trimming stripped 10 bases from V and 5 bases from J, with 11 bases between. The CDR3 is 11 amino acids. Germline V CDR1 and CDR2: LNHDA, SQIVND (reference sequence). The CDR3 DNA sequence: TGTGCCACTGGCCAGGGGTATGGCTACACCTTC. It translates to CATGQGYGYTF.

V usage is TRBV10-3 and J usage is TRBJ1-6, with TRBD1 matching 10 bases. This CDR3 comprises 17 residues. With V trimmed by 0 bases and J by 8 bases, 7 bases remained unmatched. Germline V gives CDR1 ENHRY, CDR2 SYGVKD. The CDR3 is CAISESTGGDLYSPLHF. The CDR3 DNA is TGTGCCATCAGTGAGTCGACAGGGGGCGACCTCTATTCACCCCTCCACTTT.

This clone was observed a handful of times. The chain is built from TRBV10-3 and TRBJ2-2; 9 nucleotides agree with TRBD1. The CDR3 has 16 amino acids. After removal of 6 bases from V and 5 bases from J, the junction contained 10 bases not matched to a gene. Per germline, CDR1 ENHRY and CDR2 SYGVKD. CDR3 DNA: TGTGCCATCAGGTCCCCCGGGACAGGGCTTACCGGGGAGCTGTTTTTT. Translating it yields CAIRSPGTGLTGELFF.

The table lists this clone with a count of one. The chain employs TRBV15 and TRBJ1-2, with D unresolved. This CDR3 has 18 amino acids. The V and J ends lost 1 base and 1 base respectively, with 19 bases between them. The germline V gene has CDR1 LNHNV and CDR2 YYDKDF (reference sequence). CDR3 sequence reads: CATSRGFTFDMINYGYTF. CDR3 DNA sequence: TGTGCCACCAGCAGAGGCTTTACCTTCGACATGATTAACTATGGCTACACCTTC.

This chain links TRBV21-1 with TRBJ2-7; whether TRBD2, the table's D call, matches the DNA was not checked. TRBV21-1 constitutes a pseudogene. This CDR3 has 16 amino acids. The CDR3 region has the DNA TGTGCCAGCAGCAAGGTTCAACGCCCTGGAGCCTACGAGCAGTACGTC. This translates into CASSKVQRPGAYEQYV.

This clone has only one observation. The chain recombines TRBV15 with TRBJ1-6; no clear D. The CDR3 contains 15 residues. V lost 3 bases and J 2 bases, leaving 8 bases between the germline ends. Germline CDR1 LNHNV, CDR2 YYDKDF (reference sequence). The CDR3 is CATSSVKPYNSPLHF. DNA of the CDR3: TGTGCCACCAGCAGCGTGAAGCCCTATAATTCACCCCTCCACTTT. The entire variable domain, with the rest obtained from reference TRBV15 and TRBJ1-6, is as follows: DAMVIQNPRYQVTQFGKPVTLSCSQTLNHNVMYWYQQKSSQAPKLLFHYYDKDFNNEADTPDNFQSRRPNTSFCFLDIRSPGLGDTAMYLCATSSVKPYNSPLHFGNGTRLTVT.

This clone was picked up one time. The chain recombines TRBV7-6 with TRBJ2-7; D possibly corresponds to TRBD2 (5 bases). Germline V lookup: CDR1 SGHVS, CDR2 FNYEAQ. This CDR3 has 16 amino acids. V was clipped by 1 base and J by 5 bases, with 18 bases between them. The CDR3 nucleotides are TGTGCCAGCAGCTTAGAAGGCCCTAGACTATCCGACGAGCAGTACTTC. Protein sequence: CASSLEGPRLSDEQYF.

The V and J genes are TRBV7-9 and TRBJ2-5; D perhaps matches TRBD1 (6 bases). Trimming removed 4 bases from V and 4 bases from J, with 7 bases in between. CDR3 length: 12 amino acids. Germline assignment: CDR1 SEHNR and CDR2 FQNEAQ (reference sequence). Here the CDR3 reads CASSSRGETQYF. CDR3 nucleotide sequence: TGTGCCAGCAGCTCCAGGGGAGAGACCCAGTACTTC.

This clone showed up just once. The CDR3 DNA follows: TGCAGCGCTGATCCCAGGGGGCGGAACACTGAAGCTTTCTTT. Amino acid sequence: CSADPRGRNTEAFF. This chain uses TRBV29-1 with TRBJ1-1; 8 nucleotides line up with TRBD1. The CDR3 length is 14 residues. Germline CDR1 SQVTM, CDR2 ANQGSEA. The V and J ends lost 7 bases and 1 base, in that order; junction bases with no gene match: 8. Full variable domain (missing parts from reference TRBV29-1 and TRBJ1-1): SAVISQKPSRDICQRGTSLTIQCQVDSQVTMMFWYRQQPGQSLTLIATANQGSEATYESGFVIDKFPISRPNLTFSTLTVSNMSPEDSSIYLCSADPRGRNTEAFFGQGTRLTVV.

The rearrangement uses TRBV5-1 and TRBJ2-3, with TRBD2 matching 9 bases. J was trimmed by 3 bases and V by 1 base; bases with no gene match: 3. Per germline, CDR1 SGHRS and CDR2 YFSETQ. This CDR3 has 15 amino acids. The CDR3 sequence is CASSLPSGETDTQYF. In DNA, the CDR3 is TGCGCCAGCAGCTTGCCTAGCGGGGAGACAGATACGCAGTATTTT.

V is TRBV11-2 and J is TRBJ1-1; no reliable D call. Germline CDR1 is SGHAT and CDR2 is FQNNGV. V gave up 6 bases and J gave up 3 bases, with 8 bases separating them. The CDR3 length is 12 residues. For the CDR3, the DNA is TGTGCCAGCAGTCCCCAGTACACTGAAGCTTTCTTT. This encodes CASSPQYTEAFF. The whole variable domain, filled in from reference TRBV11-2 and TRBJ1-1, reads EAGVAQSPRYKIIEKRQSVAFWCNPISGHATLYWYQQILGQGPKLLIQFQNNGVVDDSQLPKDRFSAERLKGVDSTLKIQPAKLEDSAVYLCASSPQYTEAFFGQGTRLTVV.

The chain joins TRBV4-2 to TRBJ2-2, with 15 bases fitting TRBD2. CDR3 length: 18 amino acids. V gave up 4 bases and J gave up 0 bases; unmatched junction bases: 3. CDR1 is LGHNA, CDR2 YNFKEQ, per germline. CDR3 nucleotide sequence: TGTGCCAGCAGCCGGGGACTAGCGGGGGGTTCGAACACCGGGGAGCTGTTTTTT. It yields the protein CASSRGLAGGSNTGELFF.

The chain is built from TRBV5-4 and TRBJ2-3; 12 bases align to TRBD2. The CDR3 is made up of 16 amino acids. Germline lookup yields CDR1 SGHNT and CDR2 YYREEE (reference sequence). V lost 2 bases and J lost 1; bases outside the gene matches: 2. CDR3 region: CASSLRLAGGTDTQYF. The CDR3, as DNA: TGTGCCAGCAGCTTACGACTAGCGGGGGGCACAGATACGCAGTATTTT.

This clone was picked up one time. The chain is built from TRBV3-1 (or the pseudogene TRBV3-2) and TRBJ1-2, with 7 bases matching TRBD1. J gave up 2 bases and V 4 bases, and 7 bases lay outside the gene matches. Per the germline V gene, CDR1 is LGHDT and CDR2 is YNNKEL (reference sequence). This CDR3 spans 15 amino acids. In nucleotides, the CDR3 is TGTGCCAGCAGCCCCAGACAGGGTGGCAACTATGGCTACACCTTC. Its translation is CASSPRQGGNYGYTF.

The V gene is TRBV5-6, the J gene TRBJ1-1; no clear D. Per the germline V gene, CDR1 is SGHDT and CDR2 is YYEEEE. V lost 3 bases and J 1 base, leaving 7 bases between the germline ends. The CDR3 length is 13 residues. The CDR3 nucleotides read TGTGCCAGCAGCTCATGGCCGAACACTGAAGCTTTCTTT. It yields the protein CASSSWPNTEAFF.

The chain recombines TRBV4-2 with TRBJ2-7, with D possibly matching TRBD2 (5 bases). CDR1 is LGHNA and CDR2 is YNFKEQ in the germline V gene. V lost 0 bases to trimming and J lost 3 bases, with 12 bases between them. The CDR3 runs to 15 residues. DNA of the CDR3: TGTGCCAGCAGCCAAGATCCGGGGTTAAGCTACGAGCAGTACTTC. This translates into CASSQDPGLSYEQYF.

The rearrangement joins TRBV28 to TRBJ1-1; perhaps TRBD1 as D (6 bases). This CDR3 spans 15 amino acids. Trimming took off 8 bases at V and 5 bases at J, with 21 bases between the two ends. The germline V gene has CDR1 MDHEN and CDR2 SYDVKM. The CDR3 nucleotides are TGTGCCAGCCTCAACTCACAGGGAGTTGGGACTGAAGCTTTCTTT. Its translation: CASLNSQGVGTEAFF.

This chain links TRBV6-4 with TRBJ1-3; D gene uncertain. The CDR3 consists of 15 residues. V lost 1 base to trimming and J lost 6 bases, with 13 bases between them. CDR1 is MRHNA, CDR2 SNTAGT, per germline. CDR3 DNA: TGTGCCAGCAGTGACTTACGGAGGGCCATAAACACCATATATTTT. This gives the protein CASSDLRRAINTIYF.

The V gene is TRBV30, the J gene TRBJ1-5; TRBD1 is a possible D gene (5 bases). CDR1 is GTSNPN, CDR2 SVGIG, per germline (reference sequence). The germline V and J ends were trimmed by 5 bases and 9 bases, with 20 bases remaining between them. The CDR3 length is 14 residues. CDR3 protein: CAWGRGPFRGPQHF. The CDR3 region has the DNA TGTGCCTGGGGGAGGGGTCCGTTTCGAGGGCCCCAGCATTTT.

The rearrangement uses TRBV6-2 or TRBV6-3 and TRBJ2-7, with D tentatively TRBD1 (6 bases). This CDR3 is 12 amino acids long. V lost 0 bases and J 6 bases, leaving 6 bases between the germline ends. Per the germline V gene, CDR1 is MNHEY and CDR2 is SVGEGT. Written as DNA, the CDR3 is TGTGCCAGCAGTTACTCGACAGGCGAGCAGTACTTC. It yields the protein CASSYSTGEQYF.

In its sample, this clone was seen once. The chain employs TRBV6-5 and TRBJ1-2; weak D call: TRBD1 (5 bases). The V gene's germline CDR1 is MNHEY and CDR2 SVGAGI. Trimming stripped 5 bases from V and 4 bases from J, with 17 bases between. This CDR3 region has 15 residues. The CDR3 loop reads CASSINPDTGYGYTF. CDR3 sequence (DNA): TGTGCCAGCAGTATAAACCCGGACACAGGCTATGGCTACACCTTC.